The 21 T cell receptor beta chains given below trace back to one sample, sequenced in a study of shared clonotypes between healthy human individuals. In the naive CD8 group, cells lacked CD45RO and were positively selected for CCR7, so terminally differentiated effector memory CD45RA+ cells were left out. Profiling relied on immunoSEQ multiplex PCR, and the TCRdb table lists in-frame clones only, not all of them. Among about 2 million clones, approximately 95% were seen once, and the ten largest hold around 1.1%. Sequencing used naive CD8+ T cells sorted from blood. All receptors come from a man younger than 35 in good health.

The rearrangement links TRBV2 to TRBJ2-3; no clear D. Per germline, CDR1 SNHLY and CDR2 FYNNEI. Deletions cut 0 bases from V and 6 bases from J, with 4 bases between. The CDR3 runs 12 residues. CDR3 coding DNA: TGTGCCAGCAGTGAAGCGGGTGATACGCAGTATTTT. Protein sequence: CASSEAGDTQYF.

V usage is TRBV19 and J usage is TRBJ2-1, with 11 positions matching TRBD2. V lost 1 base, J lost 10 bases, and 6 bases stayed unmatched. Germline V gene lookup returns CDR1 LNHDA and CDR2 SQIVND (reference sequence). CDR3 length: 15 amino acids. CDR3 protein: CASSIGLAGGWEQFF. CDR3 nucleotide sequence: TGTGCCAGTAGTATAGGTCTAGCGGGAGGATGGGAGCAGTTCTTC.

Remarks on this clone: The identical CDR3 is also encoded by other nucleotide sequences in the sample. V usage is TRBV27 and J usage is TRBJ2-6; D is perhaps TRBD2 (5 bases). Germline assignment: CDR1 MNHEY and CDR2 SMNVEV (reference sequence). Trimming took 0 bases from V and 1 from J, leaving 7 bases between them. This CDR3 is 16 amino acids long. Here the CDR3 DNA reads TGTGCCAGCAGTTTATCGGCGGGTTCTGGGGCCAACGTCCTGACTTTC. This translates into CASSLSAGSGANVLTF. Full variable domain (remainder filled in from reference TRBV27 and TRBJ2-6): EAQVTQNPRYLITVTGKKLTVTCSQNMNHEYMSWYRQDPGLGLRQIYYSMNVEVTDKGDVPEGYKVSRKEKRNFPLILESPSPNQTSLYFCASSLSAGSGANVLTFGAGSRLTVL.

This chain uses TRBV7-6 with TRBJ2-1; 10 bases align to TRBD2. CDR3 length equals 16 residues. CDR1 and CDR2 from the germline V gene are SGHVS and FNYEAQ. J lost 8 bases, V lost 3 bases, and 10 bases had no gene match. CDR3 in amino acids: CASSFGSGRADYEQFF. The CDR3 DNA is TGTGCCAGCAGCTTTGGAAGCGGGAGGGCCGACTATGAGCAGTTCTTC.

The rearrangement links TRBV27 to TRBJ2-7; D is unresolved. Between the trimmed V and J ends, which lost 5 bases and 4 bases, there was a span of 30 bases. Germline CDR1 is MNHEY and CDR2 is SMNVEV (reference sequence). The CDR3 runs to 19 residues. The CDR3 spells CASSAYSVGGGQSFYEQYF. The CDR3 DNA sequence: TGTGCCAGCAGTGCATATTCTGTGGGTGGCGGTCAATCCTTTTACGAGCAGTACTTC.

CDR3 sequence (DNA): TGTGCCTGGAGTGTAATTACTAGCGGGTACACAGATACGCAGTATTTT. Its translation is CAWSVITSGYTDTQYF. J is TRBJ2-3 and V is TRBV30; 9 bases are shared with TRBD2. The CDR3 is made up of 16 amino acids. Losses at the gene ends were 0 bases for V and 2 bases for J; bases not matched to a gene: 6. The germline V gene has CDR1 GTSNPN and CDR2 SVGIG (reference sequence).

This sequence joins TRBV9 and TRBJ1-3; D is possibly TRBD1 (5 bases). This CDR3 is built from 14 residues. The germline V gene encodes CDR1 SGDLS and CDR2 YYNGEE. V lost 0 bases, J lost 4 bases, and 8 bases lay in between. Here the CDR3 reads CASSVGSGGNTIYF. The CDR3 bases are TGTGCCAGCAGCGTAGGGTCAGGGGGAAACACCATATATTTT.

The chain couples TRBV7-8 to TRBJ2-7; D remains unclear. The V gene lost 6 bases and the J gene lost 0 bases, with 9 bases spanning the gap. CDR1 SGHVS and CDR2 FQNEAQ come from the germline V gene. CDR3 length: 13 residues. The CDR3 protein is CASRAASSYEQYF. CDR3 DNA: TGTGCCAGCAGGGCAGCATCCTCCTACGAGCAGTACTTC.

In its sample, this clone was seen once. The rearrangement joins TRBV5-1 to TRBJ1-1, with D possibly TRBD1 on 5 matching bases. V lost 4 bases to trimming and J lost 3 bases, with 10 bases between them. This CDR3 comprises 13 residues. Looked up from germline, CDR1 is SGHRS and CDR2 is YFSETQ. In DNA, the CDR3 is TGCGCCAGCAGCACCGGGGACTACACTGAAGCTTTCTTT. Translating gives CASSTGDYTEAFF. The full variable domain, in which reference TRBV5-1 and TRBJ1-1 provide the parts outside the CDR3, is KAGVTQTPRYLIKTRGQQVTLSCSPISGHRSVSWYQQTPGQGLQFLFEYFSETQRNKGNFPGRFSGRQFSNSRSEMNVSTLELGDSALYLCASSTGDYTEAFFGQGTRLTVV.

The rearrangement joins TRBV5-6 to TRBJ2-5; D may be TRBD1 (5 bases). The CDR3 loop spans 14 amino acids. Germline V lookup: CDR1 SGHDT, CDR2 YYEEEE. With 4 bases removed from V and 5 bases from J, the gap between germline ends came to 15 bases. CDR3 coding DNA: TGTGCCAGCAGCCTGAGATGGGCAGGGGAGACCCAGTACTTC. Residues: CASSLRWAGETQYF.

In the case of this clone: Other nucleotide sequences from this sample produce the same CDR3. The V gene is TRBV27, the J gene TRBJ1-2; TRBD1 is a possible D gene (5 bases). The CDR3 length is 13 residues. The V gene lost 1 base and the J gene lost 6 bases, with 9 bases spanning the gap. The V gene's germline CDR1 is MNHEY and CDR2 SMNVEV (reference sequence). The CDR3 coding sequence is TGTGCCAGCAGTTTATTCGGGACGGATGGCTACACCTTC. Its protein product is CASSLFGTDGYTF.

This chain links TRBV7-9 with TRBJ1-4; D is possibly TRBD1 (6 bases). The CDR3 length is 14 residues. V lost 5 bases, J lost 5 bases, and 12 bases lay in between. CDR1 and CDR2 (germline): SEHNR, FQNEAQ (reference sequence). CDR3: CASSGGGENEKLFF. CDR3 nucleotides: TGTGCCAGCAGCGGAGGGGGAGAGAATGAAAAACTGTTTTTT. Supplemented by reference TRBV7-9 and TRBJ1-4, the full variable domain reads DTGVSQNPRHKITKRGQNVTFRCDPISEHNRLYWYRQTLGQGPEFLTYFQNEAQLEKSRLLSDRFSAERPKGSFSTLEIQRTEQGDSAMYLCASSGGGENEKLFFGSGTQLSVL.

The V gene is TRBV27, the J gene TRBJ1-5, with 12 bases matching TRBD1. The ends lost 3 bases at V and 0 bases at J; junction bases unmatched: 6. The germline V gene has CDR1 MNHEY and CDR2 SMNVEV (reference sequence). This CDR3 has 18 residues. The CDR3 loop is CASSLGTGGPYSNQPQHF. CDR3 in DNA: TGTGCCAGCAGTTTGGGGACAGGGGGCCCTTATAGCAATCAGCCCCAGCATTTT.

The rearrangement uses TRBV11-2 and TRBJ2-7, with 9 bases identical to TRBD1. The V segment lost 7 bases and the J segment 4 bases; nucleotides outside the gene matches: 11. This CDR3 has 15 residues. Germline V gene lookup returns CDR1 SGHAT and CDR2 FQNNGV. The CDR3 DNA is TGTGCCAGCAACCTTCCGGGACAGGGACAGTACGAGCAGTACTTC. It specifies CASNLPGQGQYEQYF.

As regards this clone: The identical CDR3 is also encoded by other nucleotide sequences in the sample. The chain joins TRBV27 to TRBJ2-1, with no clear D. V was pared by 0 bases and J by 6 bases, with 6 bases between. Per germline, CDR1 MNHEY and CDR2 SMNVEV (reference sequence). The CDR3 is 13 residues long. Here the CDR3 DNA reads TGTGCCAGCAGTTTATCGGGTGTCAATGAGCAGTTCTTC. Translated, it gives CASSLSGVNEQFF.

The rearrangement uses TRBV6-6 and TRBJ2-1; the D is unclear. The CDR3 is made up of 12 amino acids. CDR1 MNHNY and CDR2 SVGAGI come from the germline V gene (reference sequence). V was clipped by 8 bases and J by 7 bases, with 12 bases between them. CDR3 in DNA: TGTGCCAGCGGATTCGGCCAGAATGAGCAGTTCTTC. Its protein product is CASGFGQNEQFF.

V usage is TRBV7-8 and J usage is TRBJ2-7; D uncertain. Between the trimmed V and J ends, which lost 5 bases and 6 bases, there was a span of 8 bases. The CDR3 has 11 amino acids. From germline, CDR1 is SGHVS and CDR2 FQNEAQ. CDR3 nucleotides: TGTGCCAGCAGCCCAGAGGTCGAGCAGTACTTC. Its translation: CASSPEVEQYF. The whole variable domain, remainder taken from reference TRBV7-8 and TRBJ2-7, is GAGVSQSPRYKVAKRGQDVALRCDPISGHVSLFWYQQALGQGPEFLTYFQNEAQLDKSGLPSDRFFAERPEGSVSTLKIQRTQQEDSAVYLCASSPEVEQYFGPGTRLTVT.

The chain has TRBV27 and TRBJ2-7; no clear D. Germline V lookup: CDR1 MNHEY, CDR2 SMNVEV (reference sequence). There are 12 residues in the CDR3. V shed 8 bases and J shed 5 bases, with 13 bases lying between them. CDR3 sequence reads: CASSTDPDEQYF. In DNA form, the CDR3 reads TGTGCCAGCTCCACAGACCCGGACGAGCAGTACTTC.

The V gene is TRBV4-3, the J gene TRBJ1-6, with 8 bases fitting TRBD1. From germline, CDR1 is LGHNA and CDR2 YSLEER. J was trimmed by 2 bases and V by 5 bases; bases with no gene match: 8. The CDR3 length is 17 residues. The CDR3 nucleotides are TGCGCCAGCAGCGAAACAGGGGGTAGCCCCTATAATTCACCCCTCCACTTT. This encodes CASSETGGSPYNSPLHF.

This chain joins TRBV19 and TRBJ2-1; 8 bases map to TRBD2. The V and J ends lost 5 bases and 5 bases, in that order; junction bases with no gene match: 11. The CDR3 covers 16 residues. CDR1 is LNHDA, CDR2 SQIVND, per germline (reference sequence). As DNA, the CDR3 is TGTGCCAGTAGTTCCCCCAGCGGGGGATTGGACAATGAGCAGTTCTTC. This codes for CASSSPSGGLDNEQFF.

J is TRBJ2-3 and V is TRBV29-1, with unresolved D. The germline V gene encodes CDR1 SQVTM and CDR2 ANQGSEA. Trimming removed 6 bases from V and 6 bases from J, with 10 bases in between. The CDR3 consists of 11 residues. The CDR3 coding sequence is TGCAGCGTCCCCCGTGGGGATACGCAGTATTTT. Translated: CSVPRGDTQYF.